The T cell receptor (beta chain) under discussion was sequenced for a study of blood T cell repertoires in COVID-19. CDR3 size: 18 residues. Germline loops: CDR1 SNHLY, CDR2 FYNNEI. J was trimmed by 6 bases and V by 0 bases; bases with no gene match: 7. Source study methods: The assay estimated nucleated cells by amplifying reference gene primers. Sequencing used immunoSEQ multiplex PCR; TCRdb keeps in-frame clones, though not all of them. Clonal size and the V and J genes are those of that table, whereas D and trimming came from the DNA. The table has about 160,000 clones, 75% to 85% seen once; the top ten hold 3.4%.

The sequencing input was PBMCs or T cells enriched from blood (not recorded which). The chain uses TRBV2 and TRBJ2-3; 15 nucleotides align to TRBD2. This sequence was found in a woman aged 55-70 years who had recovered from COVID-19. Here the CDR3 DNA reads TGTGCCAGCAGTGAAGCGGGACTAGCGGGGGGTCACGGGGATACGCAGTATTTT. It is translated as CASSEAGLAGGHGDTQYF.